This section outlines one T cell receptor (beta chain) sequence together with its context. One end of the junction varies from germline; a read error may be responsible. This specimen belongs to a study of CD8+CD57+ T cells in acquired aplastic anemia. Germline CDR1 reads SGHTA; CDR2 reads FQGNSA. The CDR3 spans 11 residues. An expansion of CD8+CD57+ cells by flow cytometry had been shown in patients chosen for sequencing. By the time of blood sampling, patients had still received no therapy. The TCR beta profiling, which covered VDJ combination and CDR3 sequence, was carried out using genomic DNA as the template. TCRdb fed the reads into MiXCR, producing one record per CDR3 protein. The table shows approximately 220,000 distinct CDR3 sequences, with more than 45% occurring only once.

Sequencing was performed on sorted CD4+, CD8+, or CD8+CD57+ T cells (not recorded which) from PBMCs. The TCR was taken from a human donor with aplastic anemia. The chain uses TRBV7-2 and TRBJ1-2, with 7 bases identical to TRBD1. CDR3 in amino acids: CASSSGGPPRF. Here the CDR3 DNA reads TGTGCCAGCAGCTCAGGGGGGCCTCCCCGGTTC.